Listed here are 5 T cell receptor beta chains from one sample, sequenced in a study of cytomegalovirus exposure and HLA in healthy donors. It was with 60 Vbeta and 13 Jbeta primers that the PCR ran. Repertoires were generated with immunoSEQ multiplex PCR, while TCRdb's copy carries only in-frame clones and drops some. There are 92,000 or so clones in the sample; over 55% occur only once, and roughly a fifth lies in the top ten. Sequenced input: PBMCs. The receptors come from a woman aged 50 to 65 in good health and CMV-seropositive.

J is TRBJ2-1 and V is TRBV11-1; 10 bases align to TRBD1. CDR1 is SGHAT and CDR2 is FQDESV in the germline V gene (reference sequence). This CDR3 is built from 15 residues. Trimming took 5 bases from V and 7 from J; bases not matched to a gene: 8. CDR3 in DNA: TGTGCCAGCAGCCTGGGACAGGGGTATAGAAATGAGCAGTTCTTC. This sequence encodes CASSLGQGYRNEQFF.

V is TRBV28 and J is TRBJ2-4, with a tentative D call TRBD2 (5 bases). The V gene's germline CDR1 is MDHEN and CDR2 SYDVKM. The CDR3 runs 17 residues. Deletions cut 5 bases from V and 1 base from J, with 18 bases between. In nucleotides, the CDR3 is TGTGCCAGCAGTCCCTTATTGAGTACGGGGGCCAAAAACATTCAGTACTTC. This translates into CASSPLLSTGAKNIQYF.

A note on this clone: The junction differs from germline at one of its ends, possibly a read error. J is TRBJ2-3 and V is TRBV7-9, with D tentatively TRBD2 (7 bases). This CDR3 region has 17 residues. Per the germline V gene, CDR1 is SEHNR and CDR2 is FQNEAQ (reference sequence). The CDR3 sequence is CASSLARGGGSTDTQYF. In nucleotides, the CDR3 is TGTGCCAGCAGTTTAGCGAGGGGGGGTGGGAGCACAGATACGCAGTATTTT.

J is TRBJ2-3 and V is TRBV7-3; 8 bases align to TRBD2. Germline-derived CDR1 and CDR2 are SGHTA and FQGTGA. The junction had 4 bases not matched to a gene; V was cut back by 4 bases and J by 1 base. The CDR3 contains 15 residues. CDR3 sequence (DNA): TGTGCCAGCAGCTCCTATAGCGGGGGCACAGATACGCAGTATTTT. Its protein is CASSSYSGGTDTQYF.

The chain couples TRBV28 to TRBJ2-7, with TRBD2 matching over 7 bases. Germline trimming cut 6 bases from V and 0 bases from J; bases unmatched to any gene: 5. There are 14 residues in the CDR3. Germline assignment: CDR1 MDHEN and CDR2 SYDVKM. Here the CDR3 DNA reads TGTGCCAGCAGCTTAGCGGGCCACTCCTACGAGCAGTACTTC. It yields the protein CASSLAGHSYEQYF.